Described below is a single T cell receptor beta chain sequence and its context. No antigen is known for it. The assay was immunoSEQ multiplex PCR, and TCRdb's table has in-frame clones only and misses some. The data show 2 million to 2.5 million clones, under 97% seen once. Germline values: CDR1 SEHNR, CDR2 FQNEAQ (reference sequence). The CDR3 is 18 residues long. Trimming took off 0 bases at V and 3 bases at J, with 17 bases between the two ends. The entry originates in a study of shared clonotypes between healthy human individuals. Study findings and constraints: Non-shared clonotypes had lower generation probabilities than clonotypes shared by all four sorted-subset donors. What naive subsets generally showed was a larger estimated richness than memory subsets showed.

This receptor was identified in a man between 18 and 29 years old in good health. The V and J genes are TRBV7-9 and TRBJ1-4; no clear D. Sequencing was carried out using naive CD4+ T cells sorted from blood. This sample's subset: CD45RA+ positively selected. The CDR3 DNA follows: TGTGCCAGCAGCTTAGCGTTTTTTCCCCGGGGAGCTAATGAAAAACTGTTTTTT. Its protein product is CASSLAFFPRGANEKLFF.